One sample yielded the 13 T cell receptor beta chains listed below, sequenced in a study of shared clonotypes between healthy human individuals. Method: immunoSEQ multiplex PCR; TCRdb's copy keeps in-frame clones and lacks some. The sample has hundreds of thousands of clones; about 74% are singletons. The material sequenced was memory CD4+ T cells sorted from blood. Subset defined: CD45RA-negative fraction. These receptors originate from a woman aged 25 to 39 in good health.

The chain employs TRBV19 and TRBJ2-7, with 7 bases that match TRBD1. The CDR3 runs to 15 residues. The J segment lost 9 bases and the V segment lost 2 bases, leaving 13 bases of the junction unmatched. Looked up from germline, CDR1 is LNHDA and CDR2 is SQIVND (reference sequence). The CDR3 is CASSIRTGDLRRQYF. CDR3 coding DNA: TGTGCCAGTAGTATAAGAACAGGGGATCTACGACGGCAGTACTTC.

This clone has just one count. The gene calls are TRBV6-1 and TRBJ1-5; 8 bases are a match to TRBD1. J was trimmed by 5 bases and V by 1 base; bases with no gene match: 16. Germline V gene data show CDR1 as MNHNS and CDR2 as SASEGT. CDR3 length equals 19 residues. The CDR3 protein is CASSEVETGVIRYDQPQHF. The CDR3 DNA reads TGTGCCAGCAGTGAAGTTGAGACAGGGGTTATACGTTATGATCAGCCCCAGCATTTT.

The CDR3 here is CAWTRDRESPLHF. The CDR3, as DNA: TGTGCCTGGACCCGGGACAGGGAATCACCCCTCCACTTT. The rearrangement uses TRBV30 and TRBJ1-6; TRBD1 aligns across 9 bases. V trimming: 4 bases; J trimming: 10 bases; junction bases outside the gene matches: 5. The germline V gene has CDR1 GTSNPN and CDR2 SVGIG (reference sequence). The CDR3 is 13 amino acids.

The V gene is TRBV29-1, the J gene TRBJ2-3, with D possibly matching TRBD2 (5 bases). This CDR3 spans 11 amino acids. Deletions cut 6 bases from V and 14 bases from J, with 18 bases between. Per the germline V gene, CDR1 is SQVTM and CDR2 is ANQGSEA. CDR3 DNA sequence: TGCAGCGTGCGACTCGAAGGGAGACCGTATTTT. This gives the protein CSVRLEGRPYF.

This rearrangement joins TRBV29-1 to TRBJ1-1; TRBD1 matches at 11 bases. The CDR3 consists of 14 residues. From germline, CDR1 is SQVTM and CDR2 ANQGSEA. The ends lost 5 bases at V and 5 bases at J; junction bases unmatched: 7. The CDR3 region is CSVKSGQGATEAFF. In DNA, the CDR3 is TGCAGCGTTAAGTCTGGACAGGGGGCTACTGAAGCTTTCTTT.

The V call is TRBV6-5, the J call TRBJ1-4; D gene ambiguous. Trimming pared 6 bases from V and 2 bases from J, leaving 10 bases between. From germline, CDR1 is MNHEY and CDR2 SVGAGI. The CDR3 length is 14 residues. DNA of the CDR3: TGTGCCAGCAGCCAACGGAGCACTAATGAAAAACTGTTTTTT. Residues: CASSQRSTNEKLFF.

V gene TRBV19 combines with J gene TRBJ1-2, with TRBD1 as a possible D gene (6 bases). CDR1 and CDR2 (germline): LNHDA, SQIVND (reference sequence). This CDR3 spans 13 amino acids. V was cut by 6 bases and J by 3 bases, with 11 bases left in between. The CDR3 spells CASRLQGHYGYTF. CDR3 sequence (DNA): TGTGCCAGTAGGTTACAGGGACACTATGGCTACACCTTC.

The V gene is TRBV5-1, the J gene TRBJ2-2; the match to TRBD1 covers 10 bases. The ends lost 4 bases at V and 0 bases at J; junction bases unmatched: 3. CDR3 size: 16 residues. From germline, CDR1 is SGHRS and CDR2 YFSETQ. CDR3: CASSTGQGTNTGELFF. CDR3 sequence (DNA): TGCGCCAGCAGCACGGGACAGGGGACGAACACCGGGGAGCTGTTTTTT.

The chain is built from TRBV10-2 and TRBJ2-7; a weak D match, TRBD1 (6 bases). Germline loops: CDR1 WSHSY, CDR2 SAAADI. V was clipped by 2 bases and J by 4 bases, with 6 bases between them. The CDR3 is 12 residues long. CDR3 in amino acids: CASSEQGYEQYF. In nucleotides, the CDR3 is TGCGCCAGCAGTGAGCAGGGGTACGAGCAGTACTTC.

This chain links TRBV25-1 with TRBJ2-1; either TRBD1 or TRBD2 may supply D (5 bases each). The V gene's germline CDR1 is MGHDK and CDR2 SYGVNS. The CDR3 loop spans 16 amino acids. With 1 base removed from V and 0 bases from J, the gap between germline ends came to 10 bases. CDR3 residues: CASSESRGSSYNEQFF. The CDR3 DNA sequence: TGTGCCAGCAGTGAATCCCGGGGCAGCTCCTACAATGAGCAGTTCTTC.

The chain couples TRBV7-3 to TRBJ1-1, with 10 positions matching TRBD1. The CDR3 is 16 residues long. Per germline, CDR1 SGHTA and CDR2 FQGTGA. The V gene end was trimmed by 3 bases and the J gene end by 4 bases; junction bases not matched to a gene: 8. This chain's CDR3 is CASSFSGTGAGTEAFF. The CDR3 DNA is TGTGCCAGCAGCTTTTCCGGGACAGGGGCCGGCACTGAAGCTTTCTTT. Full variable domain (missing parts from reference TRBV7-3 and TRBJ1-1): GAGVSQTPSNKVTEKGKYVELRCDPISGHTALYWYRQSLGQGPEFLIYFQGTGAADDSGLPNDRFFAVRPEGSVSTLKIQRTERGDSAVYLCASSFSGTGAGTEAFFGQGTRLTVV.

The V and J genes are TRBV5-1 and TRBJ2-2; maybe TRBD1 (5 bases). Germline values: CDR1 SGHRS, CDR2 YFSETQ. The germline V and J ends were trimmed by 3 bases and 5 bases, with 17 bases remaining between them. The CDR3 contains 16 residues. The CDR3 region is CASSSRTNKATGELFF. The CDR3 region has the DNA TGCGCCAGCAGCTCTCGGACAAACAAAGCAACCGGGGAGCTGTTTTTT.

Note on this clone: Other DNA sequences in this specimen translate into the identical CDR3. The J gene is TRBJ2-7, the V gene TRBV5-1, with 11 positions matching TRBD1. V dropped 4 bases and J dropped 7; count of bases not matched to a gene: 7. The CDR3 has 14 amino acids. CDR1 and CDR2 from the germline V gene are SGHRS and YFSETQ. CDR3 in amino acids: CASSLGQGAREQYF. CDR3 sequence (DNA): TGCGCCAGCAGCCTCGGACAGGGGGCGAGGGAGCAGTACTTC.